The present T cell receptor (beta chain) was sequenced within a study of shared clonotypes between healthy human individuals. Study at large: Each donor contributed plates that comprised three CD4 naive, three CD4 memory, two CD8 naive and one CD8 memory. Whole-study results and caveats: Clonotypes not shared had lower generation probabilities than those common to all four donors. Inspection by rarefaction showed sorted-subset sequencing to be incomplete despite large depth.

On this clone: The target antigen is unknown. Other DNA variants within this sample encode the same CDR3.

Clones were sequenced by immunoSEQ multiplex PCR, and TCRdb holds only the in-frame ones, with some missing. This sample has 2 million to 2.5 million clones, with approximately 94% found just once. Sequencing was done on a sample of naive CD4+ T cells sorted from blood. Subset in this sample: CD45RA+ positively selected. The sequence was collected from a man aged 18 to 29 in good health.

The CDR3 loop is CASLSSGNTIYF. The CDR3 DNA reads as TGTGCCAGCTTGAGCTCTGGAAACACCATATATTTT. The chain is built from TRBV6-5 and TRBJ1-3; the D is unclear. Germline V lookup: CDR1 MNHEY, CDR2 SVGAGI. The CDR3 runs 12 residues. Trimming removed 8 bases from V and 0 bases from J, with 5 bases in between.